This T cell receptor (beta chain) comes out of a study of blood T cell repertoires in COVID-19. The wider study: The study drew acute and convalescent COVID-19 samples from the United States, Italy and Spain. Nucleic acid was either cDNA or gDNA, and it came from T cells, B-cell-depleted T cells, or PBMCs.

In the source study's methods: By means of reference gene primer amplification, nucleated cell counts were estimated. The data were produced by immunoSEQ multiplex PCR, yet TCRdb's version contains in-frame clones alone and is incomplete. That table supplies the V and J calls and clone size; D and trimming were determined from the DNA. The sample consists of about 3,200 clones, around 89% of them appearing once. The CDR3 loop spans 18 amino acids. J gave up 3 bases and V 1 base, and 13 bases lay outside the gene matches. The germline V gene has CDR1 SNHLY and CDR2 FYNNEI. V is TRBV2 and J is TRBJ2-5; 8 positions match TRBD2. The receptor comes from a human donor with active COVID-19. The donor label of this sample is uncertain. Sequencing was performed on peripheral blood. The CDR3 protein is CASSEGEKAGGRKETQYF. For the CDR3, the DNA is TGTGCCAGCAGTGAAGGGGAGAAAGCGGGCGGGAGGAAAGAGACCCAGTACTTC.